Listed below are T cell receptor beta chains from one sample, sequenced in a study of T-cell memory formation after mild COVID-19. A single record per CDR3 protein comes from TCRdb applying MiXCR to the 5' RACE reads. The sample carries 220,000 or so distinct CDR3 sequences, 7.5% to 10% recorded once. The sample was PBMCs or a T cell subset sorted from them (not recorded which). The receptors shown here come from a man aged 18-30 years who had mild COVID-19 (a few samples of this study predate the infection). Cell type and time point are not known. Each CDR3 is given without its conserved first and last residue. Each record gives: V gene, J gene, clone size, CDR3 protein. Only some rows state a clone size, as once, few, many or a class for expanded clones.

v_call: TRBV29-1; j_call: TRBJ2-5; clone_size: many; cdr3_aa: SVEQGAVETQY
v_call: TRBV7-9; j_call: TRBJ2-4; clone_size: many; cdr3_aa: ASSAGQGGIQY
v_call: TRBV9; j_call: TRBJ1-2; clone_size: few; cdr3_aa: ASSPQASLNYGYT
v_call: TRBV18; j_call: TRBJ2-1; clone_size: NA; cdr3_aa: ASYSRTSGEQF
v_call: TRBV7-3; j_call: TRBJ2-2; clone_size: few; cdr3_aa: ASSDGQVTGELF
v_call: TRBV7-7; j_call: TRBJ2-5; clone_size: many; cdr3_aa: ASSVGGAGETQY
v_call: TRBV7-7; j_call: TRBJ2-2; clone_size: NA; cdr3_aa: ASSASWTGELF
v_call: TRBV12-5; j_call: TRBJ1-1; clone_size: NA; cdr3_aa: ASGPGQGIDTEAF
v_call: TRBV27; j_call: TRBJ2-6; clone_size: few; cdr3_aa: ASSLGPSGGGPYRGANVLT
v_call: TRBV5-1; j_call: TRBJ2-5; clone_size: many; cdr3_aa: ASGSLGGAGETQY
v_call: TRBV18; j_call: TRBJ1-5; clone_size: NA; cdr3_aa: ASSAGENQPQH
v_call: TRBV2; j_call: TRBJ1-1; clone_size: many; cdr3_aa: ASSEGGQGPSEAF
v_call: TRBV7-9; j_call: TRBJ2-3; clone_size: few; cdr3_aa: ASSNSGGLDTQY
v_call: TRBV29-1; j_call: TRBJ2-5; clone_size: many; cdr3_aa: SVAFWGGTGETQY
v_call: TRBV5-1; j_call: TRBJ2-7; clone_size: NA; cdr3_aa: ASSFEQGPQY
v_call: TRBV6-5; j_call: TRBJ1-6; clone_size: few; cdr3_aa: ASRTDRGRSPLH
v_call: TRBV7-6; j_call: TRBJ2-3; clone_size: NA; cdr3_aa: ASSLRSSGVADTQY
v_call: TRBV24-1; j_call: TRBJ2-7; clone_size: NA; cdr3_aa: ATTGLAGCLSYEQY
v_call: TRBV6-2/TRBV6-3; j_call: TRBJ2-5; clone_size: NA; cdr3_aa: ASSTREETQY
v_call: TRBV29-1; j_call: TRBJ1-4; clone_size: few; cdr3_aa: SVVVGGTLGKLF
v_call: TRBV6-4; j_call: TRBJ2-2; clone_size: few; cdr3_aa: ASSPRGGAHPMYTNTGELF
v_call: TRBV7-9; j_call: TRBJ1-1; clone_size: NA; cdr3_aa: ASSLKANWNTEAF
v_call: TRBV29-1; j_call: TRBJ2-3; clone_size: NA; cdr3_aa: SGYSTSGGISTDTQY
v_call: TRBV6-5; j_call: TRBJ1-1; clone_size: few; cdr3_aa: ASSYLVTGDTEAF
v_call: TRBV4-2; j_call: TRBJ1-5; clone_size: NA; cdr3_aa: ASSQGQPPGNQPQH
v_call: TRBV9; j_call: TRBJ1-2; clone_size: few; cdr3_aa: ASSVPGSEGYT
v_call: TRBV5-1; j_call: TRBJ2-2; clone_size: NA; cdr3_aa: ASSSVGGNTGELF
v_call: TRBV4-3; j_call: TRBJ2-2; clone_size: few; cdr3_aa: ASSQEAGPGELF
v_call: TRBV10-3; j_call: TRBJ2-5; clone_size: NA; cdr3_aa: AISESELAGETQY
v_call: TRBV5-5; j_call: TRBJ2-7; clone_size: NA; cdr3_aa: ASCFIIEAHEQY
v_call: TRBV5-1; j_call: TRBJ1-2; clone_size: many; cdr3_aa: ASSLVPGAYGYT
v_call: TRBV9; j_call: TRBJ1-6; clone_size: NA; cdr3_aa: ASSVESGTPLH
v_call: TRBV7-3; j_call: TRBJ2-3; clone_size: NA; cdr3_aa: ASSPPGGGSTDTQY
v_call: TRBV5-1; j_call: TRBJ2-3; clone_size: NA; cdr3_aa: ASKEGLSTDTQY
v_call: TRBV27; j_call: TRBJ2-6; clone_size: NA; cdr3_aa: ASSLSPGQAGANVLT
v_call: TRBV5-1; j_call: TRBJ1-1; clone_size: NA; cdr3_aa: ASSWGANTEAF
v_call: TRBV4-1; j_call: TRBJ2-3; clone_size: many; cdr3_aa: ASSQEGPSADTQY
v_call: TRBV7-2; j_call: TRBJ1-1; clone_size: many; cdr3_aa: ASSLAPGQEAF
v_call: TRBV5-1; j_call: TRBJ1-6; clone_size: few; cdr3_aa: ASSLGIDNSPLH
v_call: TRBV12-3/TRBV12-4; j_call: TRBJ2-5; clone_size: NA; cdr3_aa: ASSLGRLGTQY
v_call: TRBV20-1; j_call: TRBJ1-1; clone_size: few; cdr3_aa: SARGYTEGEAF
v_call: TRBV9; j_call: TRBJ1-5; clone_size: NA; cdr3_aa: ASSPHFGQPQH
v_call: TRBV20-1; j_call: TRBJ2-3; clone_size: few; cdr3_aa: SALRGRTDTQY
v_call: TRBV2; j_call: TRBJ1-4; clone_size: many; cdr3_aa: ASCLAGTTNEKLF
v_call: TRBV9; j_call: TRBJ1-1; clone_size: NA; cdr3_aa: ASSSWTGGNTEAF
v_call: TRBV20-1; j_call: TRBJ1-6; clone_size: NA; cdr3_aa: RAGSNNSPLH
v_call: TRBV5-1; j_call: TRBJ1-2; clone_size: many; cdr3_aa: ASSLASSHNYGYT
v_call: TRBV28; j_call: TRBJ2-3; clone_size: NA; cdr3_aa: ASSFVAGPPDTQY
v_call: TRBV10-3; j_call: TRBJ1-1; clone_size: NA; cdr3_aa: AISAGTIMNTEAF
v_call: TRBV5-1; j_call: TRBJ2-2; clone_size: few; cdr3_aa: ASSFIQGANTGELF